Below, 20 T cell receptor beta chains from the same sample are listed, as sequenced in a study of blood T cell repertoires in COVID-19. Data came from immunoSEQ multiplex PCR; TCRdb stores just in-frame clones and leaves some out. This sample has 70,000 or so clones, with less than 90% found just once. The sample consisted of peripheral blood. Receptor source: a man aged 50 to 60 with COVID-19, enrolled during active disease.

As concerns this clone: The identical CDR3 is also encoded by other nucleotide sequences in the sample. The chain links TRBV11-3 to TRBJ2-7; TRBD1 agrees at 7 bases. The germline CDR1 and CDR2 sequences are SGHNT and YENEEA. The V gene end was trimmed by 3 bases and the J gene end by 5 bases; junction bases not matched to a gene: 10. The CDR3 is made up of 15 amino acids. CDR3 DNA: TGTGCCAGCAGCTTGGGGCTTATAGACAGGGACGAGCAGTACTTC. Protein: CASSLGLIDRDEQYF.

This clone was detected once. The chain combines TRBV30 with TRBJ1-6; tentatively, D is TRBD1 (5 bases). The V and J ends lost 6 bases and 4 bases respectively, with 10 bases between them. In germline, CDR1 is GTSNPN, CDR2 SVGIG (reference sequence). This CDR3 has 13 amino acids. CDR3 DNA sequence: TGTGCCTGTACGACAGCTTATAATTCACCCCTCCACTTT. Residues: CACTTAYNSPLHF.

The chain combines TRBV25-1 with TRBJ2-5, with D maybe TRBD1 (6 bases). There are 14 residues in the CDR3. CDR1 is MGHDK, CDR2 SYGVNS, per germline. V lost 5 bases and J lost 1, with 11 bases in between. This CDR3 is CASSPGVLQETQYF. The DNA for the CDR3 is TGTGCCAGCAGTCCAGGGGTCCTCCAAGAGACCCAGTACTTC.

The chain has TRBV27 and TRBJ1-1, with D possibly matching TRBD1 (5 bases). This CDR3 has 13 residues. Trimming took 7 bases from V and 3 from J, leaving 12 bases between them. Germline V lookup: CDR1 MNHEY, CDR2 SMNVEV (reference sequence). CDR3 sequence: CASKGLGDTEAFF. The CDR3 DNA reads as TGTGCCAGCAAGGGGCTTGGGGACACTGAAGCTTTCTTT.

V is TRBV9 and J is TRBJ2-7; 7 bases are shared with TRBD2. Germline V gene sequence: CDR1 SGDLS, CDR2 YYNGEE. The CDR3 is made up of 15 amino acids. Losses at the gene ends were 4 bases for V and 6 bases for J; bases not matched to a gene: 13. Here the CDR3 DNA reads TGTGCCAGCAGCAAAGAGGGGAGGGCCCCCCTCGAGCAGTACTTC. It codes for CASSKEGRAPLEQYF.

The chain is built from TRBV4-2 and TRBJ2-5; D is possibly TRBD2 (5 bases). Trimming stripped 3 bases from V and 4 bases from J, with 12 bases between. The CDR3 totals 14 residues. Germline CDR1 and CDR2: LGHNA and YNFKEQ. This CDR3 is CASSQEVRRETQYF. For the CDR3, the DNA is TGTGCCAGCAGCCAGGAGGTACGTAGAGAGACCCAGTACTTC.

The rearrangement joins TRBV6-5 to TRBJ1-2, with D maybe TRBD1 (6 bases). CDR3 length equals 13 residues. Germline loops: CDR1 MNHEY, CDR2 SVGAGI. V dropped 11 bases and J dropped 2 bases, with 15 bases sitting between them. The CDR3 sequence is CASRVGQNYGYTF. The CDR3 region has the DNA TGTGCCTCACGCGTCGGACAGAACTATGGCTACACCTTC.

The J gene is TRBJ2-2, the V gene TRBV5-5; perhaps TRBD1 as D (6 bases). Trimming shortened V by 3 bases and J by 2 bases, and 11 bases separated the two germline ends. The CDR3 is 15 amino acids. Looked up from germline, CDR1 is SGHKS and CDR2 is YYEKEE (reference sequence). CDR3 DNA sequence: TGTGCCAGCAGCTCCGGGACACCAAACACCGGGGAGCTGTTTTTT. It is translated as CASSSGTPNTGELFF.

The CDR3 DNA reads as TGCGCCAGCAGCCAAGGGGACCGGGACTGGTGGACTACGCAGTATTTT. This encodes CASSQGDRDWWTTQYF. The genes are TRBV4-1 and TRBJ2-3; D perhaps matches TRBD2 (6 bases). The germline V gene has CDR1 MGHRA and CDR2 YSYEKL. The CDR3 is 16 residues long. The V end was cut by 1 base, the J end by 8 bases, with 19 bases between.

V and J are TRBV5-1 and TRBJ2-7, with D perhaps matching TRBD1 (5 bases). Trimming took 0 bases from V and 5 from J, leaving 9 bases between them. From germline, CDR1 is SGHRS and CDR2 YFSETQ. The length of the CDR3 is 13 residues. CDR3 in DNA: TGCGCCAGCAGCTTGGAGGGGCTTAACGAGCAGTACTTC. Residues: CASSLEGLNEQYF. Full variable domain (outside the CDR3, taken from reference TRBV5-1 and TRBJ2-7): KAGVTQTPRYLIKTRGQQVTLSCSPISGHRSVSWYQQTPGQGLQFLFEYFSETQRNKGNFPGRFSGRQFSNSRSEMNVSTLELGDSALYLCASSLEGLNEQYFGPGTRLTVT.

V is TRBV6-5 and J is TRBJ1-2; TRBD1 matches 10 bases. This CDR3 region has 16 residues. V gave up 0 bases and J gave up 4 bases; unmatched junction bases: 5. Germline V lookup: CDR1 MNHEY, CDR2 SVGAGI. CDR3 sequence: CASSYSETGGGYGYTF. In nucleotides, the CDR3 is TGTGCCAGCAGTTACTCGGAGACAGGGGGCGGCTATGGCTACACCTTC.

The V gene is TRBV7-9, the J gene TRBJ2-5; D is unclear. Germline V gives CDR1 SEHNR, CDR2 FQNEAQ (reference sequence). Trimming stripped 4 bases from V and 5 bases from J, with 17 bases between. The CDR3 is 15 residues long. The CDR3 DNA sequence: TGTGCCAGCAGCTCCGGGTCCCGAGGCGCGGAGACCCAGTACTTC. It codes for CASSSGSRGAETQYF.

The chain is built from TRBV29-1 and TRBJ2-5, with D possibly matching TRBD2 (6 bases). Germline CDR1 and CDR2: SQVTM and ANQGSEA. This CDR3 has 14 amino acids. V was cut by 6 bases and J by 4 bases, with 18 bases left in between. The CDR3 loop is CSVTRGTSRETQYF. CDR3 sequence (DNA): TGCAGCGTCACACGAGGGACTTCACGAGAGACCCAGTACTTC. Variable domain in full (rest from reference TRBV29-1 and TRBJ2-5): SAVISQKPSRDICQRGTSLTIQCQVDSQVTMMFWYRQQPGQSLTLIATANQGSEATYESGFVIDKFPISRPNLTFSTLTVSNMSPEDSSIYLCSVTRGTSRETQYFGPGTRLLVL.

This chain links TRBV6-2 or TRBV6-3 with TRBJ2-3, with TRBD2 as a possible D gene (6 bases). Trimming stripped 6 bases from V and 6 bases from J, with 13 bases between. The CDR3 is 13 residues long. Germline values: CDR1 MNHEY, CDR2 SVGEGT. As DNA, the CDR3 is TGTGCCAGCAGCCCGGGGCTAGCGGATACGCAGTATTTT. This sequence encodes CASSPGLADTQYF.

The chain combines TRBV5-1 with TRBJ1-4; D might be TRBD1 (6 bases). Germline V gene data show CDR1 as SGHRS and CDR2 as YFSETQ. V gave up 3 bases and J gave up 6 bases, with 15 bases separating them. This CDR3 is 15 amino acids long. CDR3 in amino acids: CASSSTGFGDEKLFF. DNA for the CDR3: TGCGCCAGCAGCTCAACAGGGTTTGGTGATGAAAAACTGTTTTTT.

The J gene is TRBJ1-1, the V gene TRBV5-1; D uncertain. The CDR3 covers 14 residues. From germline, CDR1 is SGHRS and CDR2 YFSETQ. Trimming took 3 bases from V and 0 from J, leaving 9 bases between them. CDR3 region: CASSSQMVNTEAFF. For the CDR3, the DNA is TGCGCCAGCAGCTCGCAGATGGTGAACACTGAAGCTTTCTTT. The full variable domain, its missing parts supplied by reference TRBV5-1 and TRBJ1-1, is KAGVTQTPRYLIKTRGQQVTLSCSPISGHRSVSWYQQTPGQGLQFLFEYFSETQRNKGNFPGRFSGRQFSNSRSEMNVSTLELGDSALYLCASSSQMVNTEAFFGQGTRLTVV.

The rearrangement uses TRBV28 and TRBJ1-1; weak D call: TRBD1 (6 bases). The germline V and J ends were trimmed by 6 bases and 10 bases, with 18 bases remaining between them. Germline V gene data show CDR1 as MDHEN and CDR2 as SYDVKM. This CDR3 comprises 13 residues. In nucleotides, the CDR3 is TGTGCCAGCAGGGCTACAGGGTCGTCAAGAGCTTTCTTT. Translating it yields CASRATGSSRAFF.

The rearrangement links TRBV6-5 to TRBJ1-4; D ambiguous. The germline V gene encodes CDR1 MNHEY and CDR2 SVGAGI. This CDR3 has 13 residues. The V and J ends lost 5 bases and 1 base respectively, with 5 bases between them. CDR3 DNA sequence: TGTGCCAGCAGTCCGGTAACTAATGAAAAACTGTTTTTT. Translating gives CASSPVTNEKLFF.

The J gene is TRBJ2-7, the V gene TRBV5-8; 7 bases match TRBD2. This CDR3 has 16 residues. Trimming removed 0 bases from V and 0 bases from J; junction bases left unmatched: 6. Per the germline V gene, CDR1 is SGHTS and CDR2 is YDEGEE. The CDR3 bases are TGTGCCAGCAGCTTGGTTAGCGGGCACCGCTCCTACGAGCAGTACTTC. Protein: CASSLVSGHRSYEQYF.

The gene calls are TRBV7-2 and TRBJ2-7, with D possibly matching TRBD1 (7 bases). V shed 3 bases and J shed 6 bases, with 15 bases lying between them. The CDR3 contains 14 residues. Germline V CDR1 and CDR2: SGHTA, FQGNSA. DNA for the CDR3: TGTGCCAGCAGCTTCGACGGGACAGCGGGCGAGCAGTACTTC. Its protein product is CASSFDGTAGEQYF.